Each of the 3 T cell receptor beta chains below was sequenced from the same sample in a study of neurological immune-mediated disorders. TCRdb re-derived calls from the 5' RACE reads in MiXCR, one entry per CDR3 protein. The table shows about 80,000 distinct CDR3 sequences, with about 9% occurring only once. The source material was PBMCs. These receptors were collected from a man aged 50 to 60 in good health.

This clonotype occurred many times. V gene TRBV7-6 combines with J gene TRBJ2-4; no firm D call. Germline values: CDR1 SGHVS, CDR2 FNYEAQ. This CDR3 has 15 amino acids. The ends were cut back, 0 bases at V and 0 bases at J, with 6 bases in the middle. CDR3 coding DNA: TGTGCCAGCAGCTTAGCCATGGGAGCCAAAAACATTCAGTACTTC. This codes for CASSLAMGAKNIQYF. Full variable domain (outside the CDR3, taken from reference TRBV7-6 and TRBJ2-4): GAGVSQSPRYKVTKRGQDVALRCDPISGHVSLYWYRQALGQGPEFLTYFNYEAQQDKSGLPNDRFSAERPEGSISTLTIQRTEQRDSAMYRCASSLAMGAKNIQYFGAGTRLSVL.

This clonotype was seen repeatedly, ten times or more. The chain uses TRBV20-1 and TRBJ2-5; 12 nucleotides agree with TRBD2. The V segment lost 6 bases and the J segment 5 bases; nucleotides outside the gene matches: 16. CDR1 DFQATT and CDR2 SNEGSKA come from the germline V gene (reference sequence). This CDR3 has 17 residues. The CDR3 here is CSAPKGASGGAGETQYF. DNA of the CDR3: TGCAGTGCACCCAAAGGTGCTAGCGGGGGGGCGGGGGAGACCCAGTACTTC.

This clonotype was detected ten times or more. The rearrangement links TRBV5-1 to TRBJ1-2; a weak D match, TRBD1 (5 bases). The CDR3 sequence is 14 residues long. The germline V gene has CDR1 SGHRS and CDR2 YFSETQ. The V and J ends lost 0 bases and 4 bases respectively, with 10 bases between them. The CDR3 loop reads CASSLVDSRYGYTF. CDR3 DNA sequence: TGCGCCAGCAGCTTGGTCGACAGCCGCTATGGCTACACCTTC.